Presented here are 5 T cell receptor beta chains from one specimen sequenced in a study of human T cells and chemical hapten exposure. Each CDR3 protein is one row after TCRdb ran MiXCR on the RACE reads. The repertoire holds some 38,000 distinct CDR3 sequences, about 6.3% seen once, with 9.1% in the top ten. Time point of the sample: patch test 1, 2 weeks after DPC sensitization. As for treatment: therapeutic diphenylcyclopropenone sensitization with weekly scalp DPC. Unfractionated whole blood was the source from which total RNA was extracted. The sequencing here drew on whole blood, taken in connection with sensitization to the hapten diphenylcyclopropenone (DPC). The receptors were sampled from a woman aged 25 to 39 with alopecia areata. Some clones in this sample may be carry-over from other donors' samples.

This clonotype turned up a few times. The V and J genes are TRBV11-3 and TRBJ2-7; 7 positions agree with TRBD1. The CDR3 has 13 residues. Germline values: CDR1 SGHNT, CDR2 YENEEA. J was trimmed by 6 bases and V by 0 bases; bases with no gene match: 2. CDR3 DNA sequence: TGTGCCAGCAGCTTAGATTCAGGGGGCGAGCAGTACTTC. Amino acids: CASSLDSGGEQYF.

At least ten counts were recorded for this clonotype. The chain couples TRBV28 to TRBJ2-7; the D gene is possibly TRBD1 (5 bases). CDR1 is MDHEN and CDR2 is SYDVKM in the germline V gene. CDR3 length: 14 amino acids. The V end was cut by 7 bases, the J end by 0 bases, with 13 bases between. The DNA for the CDR3 is TGTGCCAGCATCCCGGACATTAGCTCCTACGAGCAGTACTTC. It yields the protein CASIPDISSYEQYF.

This clonotype appeared a few times. This chain links TRBV7-2 with TRBJ2-7; D unclear. The CDR3 contains 13 residues. CDR1 is SGHTA and CDR2 is FQGNSA in the germline V gene. Trimming stripped 1 base from V and 4 bases from J, with 8 bases between. The chain's CDR3 is CASSLVQDYEQYF. Here the CDR3 DNA reads TGTGCCAGCAGCTTAGTCCAAGATTACGAGCAGTACTTC.

The chain has TRBV5-1 and TRBJ2-5; D gene ambiguous. This CDR3 spans 12 amino acids. The ends were cut back, 1 base at V and 2 bases at J, with 3 bases in the middle. Looked up from germline, CDR1 is SGHRS and CDR2 is YFSETQ. The chain's CDR3 is CASSLKQETQYF. The CDR3 coding sequence is TGCGCCAGCAGCTTGAAACAAGAGACCCAGTACTTC.

This clonotype was counted many times. The chain is built from TRBV4-1 and TRBJ1-1; weak D call: TRBD1 (6 bases). This CDR3 comprises 14 residues. The germline V and J ends were trimmed by 0 bases and 4 bases, with 9 bases remaining between them. Germline V lookup: CDR1 MGHRA, CDR2 YSYEKL. This chain's CDR3 is CASSQDDRPTEAFF. The CDR3 nucleotides read TGCGCCAGCAGCCAAGACGACAGGCCCACTGAAGCTTTCTTT.